Listed here are 14 T cell receptor beta chains from one sample, sequenced in a study of blood T cell repertoires in COVID-19. Only in-frame clones appear in the TCRdb table, and some are missing; sequencing was by immunoSEQ multiplex PCR. Here the sample spans about 210,000 clones, 80% to 85% being singletons. Input material: PBMCs or T cells enriched from blood (not recorded which). These receptors were obtained from a woman aged 50 to 60 with acute COVID-19.

The chain joins TRBV9 to TRBJ2-3; D may be TRBD1 (5 bases). The germline V gene encodes CDR1 SGDLS and CDR2 YYNGEE. The length of the CDR3 is 14 residues. V dropped 1 base and J dropped 0 bases, with 6 bases sitting between them. CDR3 nucleotides: TGTGCCAGCAGCGTACAGGGCAGCACAGATACGCAGTATTTT. This gives the protein CASSVQGSTDTQYF.

The chain employs TRBV6-6 and TRBJ1-1; D is perhaps TRBD1 (5 bases). CDR3 length: 14 amino acids. CDR1 and CDR2 (germline): MNHNY, SVGAGI (reference sequence). Between the trimmed V and J ends, which lost 0 bases and 7 bases, there was a span of 12 bases. CDR3 coding DNA: TGTGCCAGCAGTTACTCAGGGGTATCAGATGAAGCTTTCTTT. Protein: CASSYSGVSDEAFF.

The chain uses TRBV3-1 (or the pseudogene TRBV3-2) and TRBJ1-5; D ambiguous. Between the trimmed V and J ends, which lost 0 bases and 6 bases, there was a span of 12 bases. Germline values: CDR1 LGHDT, CDR2 YNNKEL (reference sequence). This CDR3 contains 15 residues. The CDR3: CASSQDAGLGQPQHF. For the CDR3, the DNA is TGTGCCAGCAGCCAAGACGCTGGGCTCGGTCAGCCCCAGCATTTT.

In this sample, this clone turned up once. The CDR3 loop is CASSLVGGGVDTQYF. The CDR3 DNA reads TGTGCCAGCAGCTTAGTGGGGGGAGGAGTAGATACGCAGTATTTT. This chain joins TRBV7-2 and TRBJ2-3, with D perhaps TRBD2 (6 bases). Trimming removed 1 base at V and 5 bases at J, with 13 bases between. The germline V gene has CDR1 SGHTA and CDR2 FQGNSA. The CDR3 is 15 residues long.

The V and J genes are TRBV6-5 and TRBJ2-7; perhaps TRBD1 as D (6 bases). The CDR3 has 15 residues. V was pared by 6 bases and J by 7 bases, with 22 bases between. The germline gives CDR1 MNHEY, CDR2 SVGAGI. The CDR3 spells CASRRQDFLRSEQYF. CDR3 bases: TGTGCCAGCAGGAGACAGGACTTCTTACGTTCGGAGCAGTACTTC.

This chain uses TRBV20-1 with TRBJ1-1; D gene ambiguous. Trimming left V 3 bases short and J 7 bases short, with 9 bases between. Per germline, CDR1 DFQATT and CDR2 SNEGSKA (reference sequence). The CDR3 spans 11 residues. CDR3 sequence reads: CSASGGYEAFF. The CDR3 DNA is TGCAGTGCTAGTGGCGGATATGAAGCTTTCTTT.

This rearrangement joins TRBV4-1 to TRBJ2-5; 11 bases agree with TRBD2. This CDR3 has 16 residues. Germline V gene data show CDR1 as MGHRA and CDR2 as YSYEKL. J gave up 5 bases and V 2 bases, and 7 bases lay outside the gene matches. The CDR3 spells CASSQIAGGPLETQYF. The CDR3 DNA follows: TGCGCCAGCAGCCAAATAGCGGGGGGGCCTTTGGAGACCCAGTACTTC.

The genes are TRBV18 and TRBJ2-7, with TRBD1 as a possible D gene (6 bases). V dropped 6 bases and J dropped 0 bases, with 15 bases sitting between them. Germline CDR1 and CDR2: KGHSH and LQKENI. The CDR3 sequence is 15 residues long. The CDR3 sequence is CASSAFRGGSYEQYF. CDR3 nucleotides: TGTGCCAGCTCTGCATTCCGAGGGGGCTCCTACGAGCAGTACTTC.

This sequence joins TRBV18 and TRBJ1-1, with TRBD1 matching over 8 bases. The germline V gene encodes CDR1 KGHSH and CDR2 LQKENI. Trimming cost V 5 bases and J 6 bases; bases outside gene matches: 11. This CDR3 region has 15 residues. The CDR3 sequence is CASSSTGGNSAEAFF. The CDR3 DNA reads TGTGCCAGCTCATCCACAGGGGGTAACAGCGCTGAAGCTTTCTTT.

J is TRBJ1-2 and V is TRBV28, with D possibly being TRBD1 (5 bases). Germline-derived CDR1 and CDR2 are MDHEN and SYDVKM. Between the trimmed V and J ends, which lost 5 bases and 5 bases, there was a span of 6 bases. This CDR3 has 11 residues. The CDR3 DNA sequence: TGTGCCAGCAGTGACAGATATGGCTACACCTTC. Residues: CASSDRYGYTF.

V is TRBV9 and J is TRBJ1-1, with D tentatively TRBD1 (5 bases). The germline V gene encodes CDR1 SGDLS and CDR2 YYNGEE. The CDR3 sequence is 13 residues long. V lost 0 bases and J lost 6, with 9 bases in between. Here the CDR3 reads CASSVDWGSEAFF. Here the CDR3 DNA reads TGTGCCAGCAGCGTAGACTGGGGCTCTGAAGCTTTCTTT. Variable domain in full (rest from reference TRBV9 and TRBJ1-1): DSGVTQTPKHLITATGQRVTLRCSPRSGDLSVYWYQQSLDQGLQFLIQYYNGEERAKGNILERFSAQQFPDLHSELNLSSLELGDSALYFCASSVDWGSEAFFGQGTRLTVV.

The chain is built from TRBV3-1 (or the pseudogene TRBV3-2) and TRBJ2-7, with a possible D match to TRBD2 (6 bases). The CDR3 covers 15 residues. Germline V gene sequence: CDR1 LGHDT, CDR2 YNNKEL (reference sequence). Trimming removed 2 bases at V and 6 bases at J, with 17 bases between. The CDR3 DNA reads as TGTGCCAGCAGCCAAAGTGTAAGACTAGGCGGCGAGCAGTACTTC. It yields the protein CASSQSVRLGGEQYF.

The CDR3 region is CASSLRPREGTGELFF. The CDR3 coding sequence is TGCGCCAGCAGCCTCCGTCCGCGGGAGGGAACCGGGGAGCTGTTTTTT. The V gene is TRBV5-1, the J gene TRBJ2-2; the match to TRBD2 covers 9 bases. This CDR3 has 16 residues. Per the germline V gene, CDR1 is SGHRS and CDR2 is YFSETQ. Trimming took 4 bases from V and 5 from J; bases not matched to a gene: 9. The variable domain in full, with the rest retrieved from reference TRBV5-1 and TRBJ2-2, is KAGVTQTPRYLIKTRGQQVTLSCSPISGHRSVSWYQQTPGQGLQFLFEYFSETQRNKGNFPGRFSGRQFSNSRSEMNVSTLELGDSALYLCASSLRPREGTGELFFGEGSRLTVL.

This chain uses TRBV28 with TRBJ2-7, with TRBD1 matching 7 bases. The CDR3 spans 11 residues. The germline CDR1 and CDR2 sequences are MDHEN and SYDVKM. In nucleotides, the CDR3 is TGTGCTGCCACAGGGGCCTACGAGCAGTACTTC. This translates into CAATGAYEQYF.